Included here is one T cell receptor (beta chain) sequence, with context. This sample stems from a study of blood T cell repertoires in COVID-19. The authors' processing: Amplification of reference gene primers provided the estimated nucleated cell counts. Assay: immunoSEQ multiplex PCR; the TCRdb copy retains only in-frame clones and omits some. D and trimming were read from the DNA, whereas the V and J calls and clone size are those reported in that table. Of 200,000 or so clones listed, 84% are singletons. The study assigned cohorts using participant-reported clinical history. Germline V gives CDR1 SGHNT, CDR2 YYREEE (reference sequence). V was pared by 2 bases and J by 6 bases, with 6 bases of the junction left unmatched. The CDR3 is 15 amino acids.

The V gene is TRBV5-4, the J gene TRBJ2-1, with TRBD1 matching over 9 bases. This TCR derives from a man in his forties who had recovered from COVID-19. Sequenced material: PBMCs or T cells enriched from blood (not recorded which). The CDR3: CASSFPGQGLNEQFF. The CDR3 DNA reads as TGTGCCAGCAGCTTCCCGGGACAGGGACTCAATGAGCAGTTCTTC.